Following are 21 T cell receptor beta chains from one sample sequenced in a study of early T cells in non-severe SARS-CoV-2 infection. TCRdb re-derived calls from the 5' RACE reads in MiXCR, one entry per CDR3 protein. The table lists approximately 42,000 distinct CDR3 sequences, 6.1% of them singletons. The specimen sequenced was whole blood. These receptors came from an adult who was a healthcare worker with PCR-confirmed SARS-CoV-2 infection or an uninfected control (not recorded which).

This clonotype was detected a few times. The chain recombines TRBV13 with TRBJ1-6, with a weak D call TRBD1 (5 bases). Germline V CDR1 and CDR2: PRHDT, FYEKMQ (reference sequence). The CDR3 runs 13 residues. V was trimmed by 5 bases and J by 12 bases, leaving 14 bases between them. CDR3 bases: TGTGCCAGCAGCCTCGGGACCGGCGGACCCCTCCACTTT. The encoded protein is CASSLGTGGPLHF.

This clonotype was seen many times. CDR3: CSASRTSAETQYF. In DNA, the CDR3 is TGCAGTGCTAGTAGGACTAGCGCTGAGACCCAGTACTTC. The chain is built from TRBV20-1 and TRBJ2-5; 9 bases are shared with TRBD2. The junction had 4 bases not matched to a gene; V was cut back by 3 bases and J by 5 bases. CDR1 is DFQATT and CDR2 is SNEGSKA in the germline V gene (reference sequence). The CDR3 contains 13 residues.

In nucleotides, the CDR3 is TGTGCCAGCAGCCAAGATAACAGAGACTACGAGCAGTACTTC. Translation gives CASSQDNRDYEQYF. This rearrangement joins TRBV3-1 to TRBJ2-7; D remains unclear. In germline, CDR1 is LGHDT, CDR2 YNNKEL (reference sequence). V was shortened by 0 bases and J by 3 bases, with 9 bases between the two germline ends. The CDR3 spans 14 residues.

This clonotype was seen ten or more times. The rearrangement links TRBV20-1 to TRBJ1-2; 7 bases fit TRBD1. From germline, CDR1 is DFQATT and CDR2 SNEGSKA (reference sequence). The CDR3 has 15 residues. Unmatched junction bases numbered 6, after V lost 1 base and J lost 1 base. The CDR3 DNA follows: TGCAGTGCTAGAGGGTCGACAGGGTTTAACTATGGCTACACCTTC. Encoded protein: CSARGSTGFNYGYTF.

This clonotype was counted ten times or more. The V call is TRBV7-7, the J call TRBJ2-1; the match to TRBD2 covers 7 bases. CDR1 and CDR2 from the germline V gene are SSHAT and FNYEAQ (reference sequence). V lost 1 base and J lost 4; bases outside the gene matches: 4. The CDR3 runs 15 residues. The CDR3 DNA sequence: TGTGCCAGCAGCTTAGAGAGCGGGGCTTACAATGAGCAGTTCTTC. Translated: CASSLESGAYNEQFF.

This clonotype was recorded at least ten times. The chain employs TRBV6-6 and TRBJ2-1; D is unresolved. Germline CDR1 and CDR2: MNHNY and SVGAGI (reference sequence). V was cut by 5 bases and J by 0 bases, with 17 bases left in between. This CDR3 contains 17 residues. The DNA of the CDR3 is TGTGCCAGCAGTCCGCCGGACCGTAGCAGCTCCTACAATGAGCAGTTCTTC. It yields the protein CASSPPDRSSSYNEQFF.

The chain links TRBV5-6 to TRBJ2-7; D remains ambiguous. The germline V and J ends were trimmed by 2 bases and 2 bases, with 5 bases remaining between them. The CDR3 contains 12 residues. Germline V CDR1 and CDR2: SGHDT, YYEEEE. The CDR3 loop reads CASSLDAYEQYF. The CDR3 DNA reads TGTGCCAGCAGCTTAGACGCCTACGAGCAGTACTTC. The whole variable domain, filled in from reference TRBV5-6 and TRBJ2-7, reads DAGVTQSPTHLIKTRGQQVTLRCSPKSGHDTVSWYQQALGQGPQFIFQYYEEEERQRGNFPDRFSGHQFPNYSSELNVNALLLGDSALYLCASSLDAYEQYFGPGTRLTVT.

This clonotype was recorded at least ten times. The chain has TRBV6-1 and TRBJ2-7; D not certain. This CDR3 comprises 11 residues. Germline CDR1 is MNHNS and CDR2 is SASEGT. V was clipped by 2 bases and J by 4 bases, with 3 bases between them. The CDR3 sequence: CASSEWYEQYF. The CDR3 region has the DNA TGTGCCAGCAGTGAATGGTACGAGCAGTACTTC.

This clonotype was seen repeatedly, ten times or more. The gene calls are TRBV11-2 and TRBJ2-3, with 8 bases identical to TRBD2. CDR3 length: 17 amino acids. Trimming at V came to 1 base and at J to 0 bases, leaving 6 bases not matched to a gene. Per germline, CDR1 SGHAT and CDR2 FQNNGV. Here the CDR3 reads CASSLVAGGPSTDTQYF. For the CDR3, the DNA is TGTGCCAGCAGCTTAGTCGCGGGGGGTCCGAGCACAGATACGCAGTATTTT.

This sequence joins TRBV6-1 and TRBJ1-5; D unresolved. There are 12 residues in the CDR3. CDR1 and CDR2 (germline): MNHNS, SASEGT. The V gene lost 0 bases and the J gene lost 11 bases, with 8 bases spanning the gap. CDR3 protein: CASSEALGAQHF. CDR3 bases: TGTGCCAGCAGTGAAGCGCTTGGAGCCCAGCATTTT.

This clonotype has a handful of counts. This rearrangement joins TRBV5-4 to TRBJ2-5, with D possibly being TRBD1 (6 bases). The CDR3 extends over 14 amino acids. Trimming pared 0 bases from V and 4 bases from J, leaving 10 bases between. The germline V gene has CDR1 SGHNT and CDR2 YYREEE (reference sequence). CDR3 DNA sequence: TGTGCCAGCAGCTTGGGTGGCAGGGGAGAGACCCAGTACTTC. This translates into CASSLGGRGETQYF.

V is TRBV3-1 and J is TRBJ2-4; 10 nucleotides align to TRBD1. Germline V gene lookup returns CDR1 LGHDT and CDR2 YNNKEL (reference sequence). The CDR3 spans 16 residues. The J segment lost 6 bases and the V segment lost 3 bases, leaving 8 bases of the junction unmatched. DNA of the CDR3: TGTGCCAGCAGCCACGGGACAGGGGCAGGGAGAAACATTCAGTACTTC. Its protein is CASSHGTGAGRNIQYF.

This clonotype came up many times. The rearrangement uses TRBV15 and TRBJ2-1; 7 bases fit TRBD1. This CDR3 contains 16 residues. V lost 1 base to trimming and J lost 3 bases; unmatched junction nucleotides: 6. CDR1 and CDR2 (germline): LNHNV, YYDKDF (reference sequence). This CDR3 reads CATSRGLQGFYNEQFF. The DNA for the CDR3 is TGTGCCACCAGCAGAGGATTACAGGGGTTCTACAATGAGCAGTTCTTC.

In this sample, this clonotype turned up a few times. The chain couples TRBV10-1 to TRBJ2-7; 9 bases line up with TRBD1. Germline-derived CDR1 and CDR2 are WNHNN and SYGVQD (reference sequence). With V trimmed by 6 bases and J by 2 bases, 8 bases remained unmatched. This CDR3 region has 15 residues. DNA of the CDR3: TGCGCCAGCAGACCCGAGGGACAGGGAGCCTACGAGCAGTACTTC. As protein: CASRPEGQGAYEQYF.

The V call is TRBV6-5, the J call TRBJ2-3; D might be TRBD1 or TRBD2, each matching 7 bases. CDR3 length equals 16 residues. Trimming took off 4 bases at V and 2 bases at J, with 16 bases between the two ends. The germline gives CDR1 MNHEY, CDR2 SVGAGI. CDR3 sequence reads: CASSWRGTADTDTQYF. The CDR3 DNA follows: TGTGCCAGCAGTTGGCGGGGGACAGCGGACACAGATACGCAGTATTTT.

This clonotype was observed many times. The chain has TRBV4-2 and TRBJ1-1; no clear D. V shed 1 base and J shed 3 bases, with 9 bases lying between them. The V gene's germline CDR1 is LGHNA and CDR2 YNFKEQ. This CDR3 is 14 amino acids long. The CDR3, as DNA: TGTGCCAGCAGCCAAGCAAGGGCGGACACTGAAGCTTTCTTT. Residues: CASSQARADTEAFF.

At least ten counts were recorded for this clonotype. The chain joins TRBV5-1 to TRBJ2-5, with a possible D match to TRBD1 (8 bases). This CDR3 region has 14 residues. From germline, CDR1 is SGHRS and CDR2 YFSETQ. The V and J ends lost 4 bases and 4 bases respectively, with 14 bases between them. In nucleotides, the CDR3 is TGCGCCAGCAGCACGGACAGGGAGGGAGAGACCCAGTACTTC. Encoded protein: CASSTDREGETQYF.

The chain links TRBV20-1 to TRBJ1-2; D gene uncertain. CDR3 length: 14 residues. Trimming cost V 1 base and J 3 bases, with 12 bases left between them. The germline CDR1 and CDR2 sequences are DFQATT and SNEGSKA (reference sequence). In DNA, the CDR3 is TGCAGTGCTAGAGTCCCGGTTGGGGACTATGGCTACACCTTC. Translating it yields CSARVPVGDYGYTF.

The table lists this clonotype with many counts. V usage is TRBV28 and J usage is TRBJ2-7; a possible D gene is TRBD1 (7 bases). Germline V lookup: CDR1 MDHEN, CDR2 SYDVKM. V lost 6 bases and J 4 bases, leaving 16 bases between the germline ends. The CDR3 totals 14 residues. CDR3 loop: CASSTRQGGYEQYF. CDR3 DNA: TGTGCCAGCAGCACCAGACAGGGAGGATACGAGCAGTACTTC. The full variable domain, rest sourced from reference TRBV28 and TRBJ2-7, is DVKVTQSSRYLVKRTGEKVFLECVQDMDHENMFWYRQDPGLGLRLIYFSYDVKMKEKGDIPEGYSVSREKKERFSLILESASTNQTSMYLCASSTRQGGYEQYFGPGTRLTVT.

This clonotype has just a few counts. This chain links TRBV11-2 with TRBJ2-5; no definite D call. This CDR3 has 14 residues. The V end was cut by 0 bases, the J end by 2 bases, with 7 bases between. Germline V CDR1 and CDR2: SGHAT, FQNNGV. The CDR3 loop reads CASSLELYQETQYF. The CDR3 DNA follows: TGTGCCAGCAGCTTAGAACTTTATCAAGAGACCCAGTACTTC.

This chain uses TRBV27 with TRBJ1-5; D might be TRBD1 (6 bases). Trimming took off 1 base at V and 0 bases at J, with 13 bases between the two ends. This CDR3 region has 17 residues. Germline lookup yields CDR1 MNHEY and CDR2 SMNVEV (reference sequence). The CDR3 region has the DNA TGTGCCAGCAGTTTATTTTCCGGGGGCCATAGCAATCAGCCCCAGCATTTT. Its translation is CASSLFSGGHSNQPQHF.